This T cell receptor (beta chain) is from a study of beta chain features in type 1 diabetes. This CDR3 is 15 amino acids long. Germline V gene data show CDR1 as LNHDA and CDR2 as SQIVND (reference sequence). The V gene lost 4 bases and the J gene lost 4 bases, with 14 bases spanning the gap. Reverse transcription of all isolated RNA meant that expressed TCRB transcripts were sequenced. Generated by immunoSEQ multiplex PCR, the TCRdb table keeps only in-frame clones and is missing some. The table lists under 850,000 clones, under 15% of them singletons. This clone was seen only a few times. Its cognate antigen is unknown. Study results and limitations: Shorter TCRB CDR3s, moderately but significantly so, were found in Type 1 diabetes patients in all four CD4+ subsets.

The chain recombines TRBV19 with TRBJ1-5; a possible D gene is TRBD1 (6 bases). The clonotype was recovered from a young man with type 1 diabetes. Material for sequencing was naive CD4+ T cells from blood. The DNA for the CDR3 is TGTGCCAGTAGTACCAGACAGGTGGTAAATCAGCCCCAGCATTTT. Translating it yields CASSTRQVVNQPQHF.